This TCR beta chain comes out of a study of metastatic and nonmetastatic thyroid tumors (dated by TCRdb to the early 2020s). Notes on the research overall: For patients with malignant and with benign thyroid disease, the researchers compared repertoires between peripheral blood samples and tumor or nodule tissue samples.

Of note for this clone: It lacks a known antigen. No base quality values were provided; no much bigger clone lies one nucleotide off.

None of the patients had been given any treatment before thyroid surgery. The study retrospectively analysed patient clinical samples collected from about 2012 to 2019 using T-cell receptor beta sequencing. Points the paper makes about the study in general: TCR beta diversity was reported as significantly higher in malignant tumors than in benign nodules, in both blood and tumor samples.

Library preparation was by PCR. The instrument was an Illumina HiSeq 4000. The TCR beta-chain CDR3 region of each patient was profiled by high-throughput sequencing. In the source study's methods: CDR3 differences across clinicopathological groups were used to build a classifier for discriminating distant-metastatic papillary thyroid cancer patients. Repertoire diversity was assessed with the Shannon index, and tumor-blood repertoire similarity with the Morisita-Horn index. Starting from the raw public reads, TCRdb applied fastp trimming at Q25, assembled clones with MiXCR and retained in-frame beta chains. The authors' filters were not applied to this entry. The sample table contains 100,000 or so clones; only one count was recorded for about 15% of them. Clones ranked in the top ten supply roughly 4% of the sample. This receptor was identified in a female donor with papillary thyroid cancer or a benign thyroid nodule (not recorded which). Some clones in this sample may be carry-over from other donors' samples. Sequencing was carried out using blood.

The nucleotides are TGCAGTGCCACGCCCGGGGTAGCGCAATACGAGCAGTACTTC. This translates into CSATPGVAQYEQYF. This chain joins TRBV20-1 to TRBJ2-7, and possibly TRBD2, on 5 matching bases. Counted from cysteine to phenylalanine, this CDR3 has 14 amino acids. CDR3 DNA only is kept here, 42 bases in frame from base 1. CDR1 and CDR2, looked up from the germline V gene (reference sequence), are DFQATT and SNEGSKA. The trim is 6 bases for V and 4 bases for J, with a gap of 19 bases between the germline ends.